This entry lists 11 T cell receptor beta chains sequenced from one sample in a study of OX40 agonist ivuxolimab in advanced cancers. The protocol was immunoSEQ multiplex PCR, while the TCRdb copy is restricted to in-frame clones and leaves out a portion. The table records roughly 56,000 clones, 70% to 90% of them present only once. Sample: CD4+ or CD8+ T cells sorted from blood, taken in a trial of the OX40 agonist ivuxolimab. These receptors originate from an adult with an advanced solid tumor such as melanoma, head and neck, liver or kidney cancer.

The genes are TRBV11-2 and TRBJ1-2; D is unresolved. Trimming left V 0 bases short and J 7 bases short, with 12 bases between. The CDR3 has 14 residues. Germline CDR1 is SGHAT and CDR2 is FQNNGV. The CDR3 DNA sequence: TGTGCCAGCAGCTTAGATCTGACAACGCCTGGCTACACCTTC. This gives the protein CASSLDLTTPGYTF.

The chain is built from TRBV30 and TRBJ2-7, with a tentative D call TRBD1 (6 bases). CDR1 and CDR2 from the germline V gene are GTSNPN and SVGIG (reference sequence). The ends were cut back, 7 bases at V and 2 bases at J, with 18 bases in the middle. The CDR3 runs to 14 residues. CDR3 loop: CASRTGFFAYEQYF. The CDR3 DNA sequence: TGTGCCTCACGAACAGGGTTCTTCGCCTACGAGCAGTACTTC.

CDR3: CASSALASSPFF. Written as DNA, the CDR3 is TGTGCCAGCAGTGCTTTGGCGTCTTCGCCGTTTTTT. The chain is built from TRBV6-1 and TRBJ1-4; D gene uncertain. Looked up from germline, CDR1 is MNHNS and CDR2 is SASEGT. The ends were cut back, 4 bases at V and 16 bases at J, with 16 bases in the middle. This CDR3 has 12 amino acids.

Points on this clone: At one boundary the junction diverges from the germline segment, which might be a read error. This sequence joins TRBV7-7 and TRBJ2-5; either TRBD1 or TRBD2 may supply D (6 bases each). The J call could be wrong; TRBJ2-7 is a better fit for the DNA end. Germline V CDR1 and CDR2: SSHAT, FNYEAQ (reference sequence). This CDR3 comprises 14 residues. The CDR3 is CASSFGPGAYEQYF. DNA for the CDR3: TGTGCTAGCAGCTTTGGACCGGGGGCGTACGAGCAGTACTTC.

This clone showed up just once. CDR3 region: CASSLGTGSTGELFF. DNA for the CDR3: TGTGCCAGCAGCTTAGGGACAGGGAGCACCGGGGAGCTGTTTTTT. The chain uses TRBV11-3 and TRBJ2-2, with TRBD1 identical over 8 bases. The CDR3 runs to 15 residues. CDR1 SGHNT and CDR2 YENEEA come from the germline V gene. Unmatched junction bases numbered 2, after V lost 1 base and J lost 4 bases.

The chain combines TRBV4-1 with TRBJ2-5, with TRBD1 matching 10 bases. Per the germline V gene, CDR1 is MGHRA and CDR2 is YSYEKL. This CDR3 is built from 16 residues. The V and J ends lost 3 bases and 5 bases, in that order; junction bases with no gene match: 9. DNA for the CDR3: TGCGCCAGCAGCCACCCAGACAGGGGGCTGCGGGAGACCCAGTACTTC. Translated: CASSHPDRGLRETQYF.

The rearrangement uses TRBV6-1 and TRBJ1-1, with no clear D. This CDR3 comprises 14 residues. Germline CDR1 and CDR2: MNHNS and SASEGT. Trimming cost V 5 bases and J 1 base, with 11 bases left between them. The CDR3 nucleotides read TGTGCCAGCAGTCTAGGTAGTCCGAACACTGAAGCTTTCTTT. Translation gives CASSLGSPNTEAFF.

J is TRBJ2-7 and V is TRBV18; D unresolved. V was cut by 4 bases and J by 0 bases, with 7 bases left in between. The CDR3 has 13 amino acids. The V gene's germline CDR1 is KGHSH and CDR2 LQKENI. The CDR3 region has the DNA TGTGCCAGCTCACTCAGTAGCTCCTACGAGCAGTACTTC. This translates into CASSLSSSYEQYF.

V is TRBV28 and J is TRBJ2-3; 10 bases map to TRBD1. J lost 6 bases, V lost 5 bases, and 5 bases had no gene match. Per germline, CDR1 MDHEN and CDR2 SYDVKM. This CDR3 has 14 amino acids. CDR3 DNA sequence: TGTGCCAGCAGTCTGGGACAGGGGAGGGATACGCAGTATTTT. Its translation is CASSLGQGRDTQYF. Together with reference TRBV28 and TRBJ2-3, the CDR3 gives the full variable domain: DVKVTQSSRYLVKRTGEKVFLECVQDMDHENMFWYRQDPGLGLRLIYFSYDVKMKEKGDIPEGYSVSREKKERFSLILESASTNQTSMYLCASSLGQGRDTQYFGPGTRLTVL.

In this sample, this clone turned up once. V gene TRBV23-1 combines with J gene TRBJ1-1; TRBD1 aligns across 7 bases. TRBV23-1 is noted as an ORF with a role that remains uncertain. J lost 3 bases, V lost 3 bases, and 7 bases had no gene match. This CDR3 contains 15 residues. CDR3 DNA sequence: TGCGCCAGCAGTCATTCGACAGGGCGGTACACTGAAGCTTTCTTT. The encoded protein is CASSHSTGRYTEAFF.

The chain employs TRBV27 and TRBJ2-5, with a tentative D call TRBD1 (6 bases). The J call is in doubt because the DNA end fits TRBJ2-7 better. Germline values: CDR1 MNHEY, CDR2 SMNVEV (reference sequence). The CDR3 totals 13 residues. The CDR3 coding sequence is TGTGCCAGCAGTTTAAGGGGGACGTACGAGCAGTACTTC. It encodes CASSLRGTYEQYF.